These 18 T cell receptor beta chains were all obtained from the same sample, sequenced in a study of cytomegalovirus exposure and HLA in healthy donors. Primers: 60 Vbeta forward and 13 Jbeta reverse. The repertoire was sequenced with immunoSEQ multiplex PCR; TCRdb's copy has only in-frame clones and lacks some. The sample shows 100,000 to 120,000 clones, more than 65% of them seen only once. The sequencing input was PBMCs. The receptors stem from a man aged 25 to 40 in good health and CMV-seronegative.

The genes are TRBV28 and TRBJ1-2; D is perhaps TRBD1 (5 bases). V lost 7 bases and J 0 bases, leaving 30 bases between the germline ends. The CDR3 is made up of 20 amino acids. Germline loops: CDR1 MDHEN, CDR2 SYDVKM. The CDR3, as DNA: TGTGCCAGCAAGCGCCCACTACAGGCCGCAAAATTTAACCCTAACTATGGCTACACCTTC. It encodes CASKRPLQAAKFNPNYGYTF.

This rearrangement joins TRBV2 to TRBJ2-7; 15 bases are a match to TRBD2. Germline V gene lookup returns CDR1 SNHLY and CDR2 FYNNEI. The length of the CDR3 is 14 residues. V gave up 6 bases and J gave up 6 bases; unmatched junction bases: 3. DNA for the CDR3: TGTGCCAGCAGCGGACTAGCGGGAGGGGGCGAGCAGTACTTC. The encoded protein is CASSGLAGGGEQYF. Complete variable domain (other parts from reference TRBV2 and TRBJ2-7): EPEVTQTPSHQVTQMGQEVILRCVPISNHLYFYWYRQILGQKVEFLVSFYNNEISEKSEIFDDQFSVERPDGSNFTLKIRSTKLEDSAMYFCASSGLAGGGEQYFGPGTRLTVT.

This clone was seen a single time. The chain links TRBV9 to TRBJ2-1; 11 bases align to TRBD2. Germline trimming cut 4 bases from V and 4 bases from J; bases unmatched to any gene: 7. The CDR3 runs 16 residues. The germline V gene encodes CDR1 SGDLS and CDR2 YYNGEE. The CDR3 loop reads CASSTGLAGTYNEQFF. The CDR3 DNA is TGTGCCAGCAGCACCGGACTAGCGGGCACTTACAATGAGCAGTTCTTC.

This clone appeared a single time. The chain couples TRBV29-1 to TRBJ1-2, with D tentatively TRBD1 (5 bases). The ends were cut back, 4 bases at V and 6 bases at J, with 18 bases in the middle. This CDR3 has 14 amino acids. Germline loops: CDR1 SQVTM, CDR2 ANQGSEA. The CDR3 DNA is TGCAGCGTTGGTATACGGACGACAGAGAATGGCTACACCTTC. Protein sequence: CSVGIRTTENGYTF.

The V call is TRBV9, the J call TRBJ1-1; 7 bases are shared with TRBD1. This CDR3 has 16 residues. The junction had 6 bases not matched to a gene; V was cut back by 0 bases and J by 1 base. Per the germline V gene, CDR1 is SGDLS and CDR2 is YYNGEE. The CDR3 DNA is TGTGCCAGCAGCGTAGTAGGACAGGCCACGAACACTGAAGCTTTCTTT. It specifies CASSVVGQATNTEAFF.

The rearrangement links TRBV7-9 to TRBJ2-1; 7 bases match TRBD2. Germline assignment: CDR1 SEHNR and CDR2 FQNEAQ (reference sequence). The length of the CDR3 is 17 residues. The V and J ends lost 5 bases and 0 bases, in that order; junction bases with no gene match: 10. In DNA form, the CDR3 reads TGTGCCAGCAGCCTCTCAGCGGGAAAGAGCTCCTACAATGAGCAGTTCTTC. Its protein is CASSLSAGKSSYNEQFF.

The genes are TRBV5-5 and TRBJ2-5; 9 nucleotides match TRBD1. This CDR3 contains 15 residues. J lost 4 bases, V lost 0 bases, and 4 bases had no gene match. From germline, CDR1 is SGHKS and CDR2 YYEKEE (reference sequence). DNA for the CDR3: TGTGCCAGCAGCTTGGACAGGGGGCTGAGAGAGACCCAGTACTTC. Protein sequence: CASSLDRGLRETQYF. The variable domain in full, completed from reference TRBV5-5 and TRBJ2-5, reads DAGVTQSPTHLIKTRGQQVTLRCSPISGHKSVSWYQQVLGQGPQFIFQYYEKEERGRGNFPDRFSARQFPNYSSELNVNALLLGDSALYLCASSLDRGLRETQYFGPGTRLLVL.

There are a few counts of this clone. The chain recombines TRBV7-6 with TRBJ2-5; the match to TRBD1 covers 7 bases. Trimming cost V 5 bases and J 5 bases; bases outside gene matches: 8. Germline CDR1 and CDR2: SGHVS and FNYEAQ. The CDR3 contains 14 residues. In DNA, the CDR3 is TGTGCCAGCAGCCTACGGACAGGCTCGGAGACCCAGTACTTC. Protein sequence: CASSLRTGSETQYF.

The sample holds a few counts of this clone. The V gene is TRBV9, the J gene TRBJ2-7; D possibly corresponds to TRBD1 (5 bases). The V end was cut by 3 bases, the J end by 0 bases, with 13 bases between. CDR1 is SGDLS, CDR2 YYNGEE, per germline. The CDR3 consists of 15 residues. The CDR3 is CASSGPQAASYEQYF. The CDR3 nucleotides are TGTGCCAGCAGCGGACCACAGGCGGCCTCCTACGAGCAGTACTTC.

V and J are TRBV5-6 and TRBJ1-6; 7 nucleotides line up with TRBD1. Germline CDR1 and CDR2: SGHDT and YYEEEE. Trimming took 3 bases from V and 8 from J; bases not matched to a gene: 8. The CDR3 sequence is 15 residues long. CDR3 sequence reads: CASSSGGTEYSPLHF. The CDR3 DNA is TGTGCCAGCAGCTCAGGGGGGACGGAATATTCACCCCTCCACTTT.

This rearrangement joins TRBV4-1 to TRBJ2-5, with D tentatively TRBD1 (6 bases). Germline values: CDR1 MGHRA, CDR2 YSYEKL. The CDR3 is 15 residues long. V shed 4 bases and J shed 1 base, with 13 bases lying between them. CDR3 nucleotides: TGCGCCAGCAGCCCACCAGGGGTGGTCCAAGAGACCCAGTACTTC. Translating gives CASSPPGVVQETQYF.

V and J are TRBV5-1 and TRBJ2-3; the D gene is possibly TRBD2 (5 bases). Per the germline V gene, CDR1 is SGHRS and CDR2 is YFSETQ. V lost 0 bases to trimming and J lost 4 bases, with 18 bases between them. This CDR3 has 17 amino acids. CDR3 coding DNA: TGCGCCAGCAGCTTGGCTATTAGGCGATACGGGGCAGATACGCAGTATTTT. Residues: CASSLAIRRYGADTQYF.

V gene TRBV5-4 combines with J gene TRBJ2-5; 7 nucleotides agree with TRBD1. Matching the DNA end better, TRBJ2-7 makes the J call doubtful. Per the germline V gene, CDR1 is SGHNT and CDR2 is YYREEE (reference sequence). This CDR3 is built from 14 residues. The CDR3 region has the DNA TGTGCCAGCAGCTTCCGGGACAGAGCTTACGAGCAGTACTTC. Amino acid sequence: CASSFRDRAYEQYF.

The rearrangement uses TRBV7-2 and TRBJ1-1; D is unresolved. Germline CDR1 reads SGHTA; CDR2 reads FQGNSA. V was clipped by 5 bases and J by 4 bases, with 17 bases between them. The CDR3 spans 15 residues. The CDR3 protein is CASSLETGGITEAFF. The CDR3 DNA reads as TGTGCCAGCAGCCTGGAGACGGGAGGGATCACTGAAGCTTTCTTT.

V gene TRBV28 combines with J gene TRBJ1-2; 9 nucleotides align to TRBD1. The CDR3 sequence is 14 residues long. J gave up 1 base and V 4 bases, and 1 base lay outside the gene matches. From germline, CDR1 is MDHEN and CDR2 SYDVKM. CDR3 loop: CASSSGQGNYGYTF. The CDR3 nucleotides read TGTGCCAGCAGTTCGGGACAGGGTAACTATGGCTACACCTTC.

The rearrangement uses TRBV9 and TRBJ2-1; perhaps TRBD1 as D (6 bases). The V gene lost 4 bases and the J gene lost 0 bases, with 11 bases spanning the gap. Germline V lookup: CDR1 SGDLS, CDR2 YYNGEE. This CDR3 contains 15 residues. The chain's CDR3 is CASSPTGRSYNEQFF. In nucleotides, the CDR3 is TGTGCCAGCAGCCCGACAGGTCGCTCCTACAATGAGCAGTTCTTC.

The CDR3 coding sequence is TGTGCCAGCAGCTTACAGGGGGTTCTGAACACTGAAGCTTTCTTT. This encodes CASSLQGVLNTEAFF. The rearrangement links TRBV7-2 to TRBJ1-1; 7 bases line up with TRBD1. The length of the CDR3 is 15 residues. The V and J ends lost 2 bases and 0 bases, in that order; junction bases with no gene match: 3. Germline assignment: CDR1 SGHTA and CDR2 FQGNSA.

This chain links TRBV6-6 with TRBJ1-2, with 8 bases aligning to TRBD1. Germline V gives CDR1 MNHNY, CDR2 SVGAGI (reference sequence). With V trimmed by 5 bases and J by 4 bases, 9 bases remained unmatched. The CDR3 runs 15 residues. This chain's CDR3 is CASSRGGTGTYGYTF. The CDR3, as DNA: TGTGCCAGCAGTAGAGGGGGGACAGGTACCTATGGCTACACCTTC.